Shown below are 4 T cell receptor beta chains from a single sample sequenced in a study of monozygotic twins with cystic fibrosis. Clones were sequenced by immunoSEQ multiplex PCR, and TCRdb holds only the in-frame ones, with some missing. The sample holds 30,000 or so clones; approximately 72% are singletons and the top ten take around 0.73%. The specimen was blood. These receptors were collected from a girl between 10 and 17 years old with cystic fibrosis.

V and J are TRBV23-1 and TRBJ2-7, with TRBD2 matching over 11 bases. TRBV23-1 is placed among ORFs of uncertain function. The CDR3 contains 18 residues. Trimming removed 4 bases from V and 8 bases from J; junction bases left unmatched: 19. In DNA, the CDR3 is TGCGCCAGCAGTCTCAAGCCGGGACTAGCGGAAGCTACGACAAAGCAGTACGTC. The encoded protein is CASSLKPGLAEATTKQYV.

The sample holds a few counts of this clone. The gene calls are TRBV28 and TRBJ1-2; D gene ambiguous. Looked up from germline, CDR1 is MDHEN and CDR2 is SYDVKM. CDR3 size: 14 residues. Trimming shortened V by 7 bases and J by 8 bases, and 20 bases separated the two germline ends. The CDR3 is CASTLRAGLRGYTF. The CDR3 region has the DNA TGTGCCAGCACCCTCCGAGCGGGGTTGCGAGGCTACACCTTC.

This clone was observed a single time. The rearrangement links TRBV10-3 to TRBJ2-4, with 8 bases lining up with TRBD1. The CDR3 consists of 14 residues. The J segment lost 6 bases and the V segment lost 5 bases, leaving 6 bases of the junction unmatched. Germline V CDR1 and CDR2: ENHRY, SYGVKD. In DNA, the CDR3 is TGTGCCATCAGTTTGGACAGGGATATAAACATTCAGTACTTC. Protein sequence: CAISLDRDINIQYF.

The chain joins TRBV11-2 to TRBJ2-7; 10 bases fit TRBD2. V was clipped by 5 bases and J by 6 bases; unmatched bases: 16. CDR1 and CDR2 from the germline V gene are SGHAT and FQNNGV. The CDR3 runs 17 residues. The CDR3 protein is CASSPSQLAGRYGEQYV. DNA of the CDR3: TGTGCCAGCAGCCCGAGCCAACTAGCGGGACGCTATGGCGAGCAGTACGTC.